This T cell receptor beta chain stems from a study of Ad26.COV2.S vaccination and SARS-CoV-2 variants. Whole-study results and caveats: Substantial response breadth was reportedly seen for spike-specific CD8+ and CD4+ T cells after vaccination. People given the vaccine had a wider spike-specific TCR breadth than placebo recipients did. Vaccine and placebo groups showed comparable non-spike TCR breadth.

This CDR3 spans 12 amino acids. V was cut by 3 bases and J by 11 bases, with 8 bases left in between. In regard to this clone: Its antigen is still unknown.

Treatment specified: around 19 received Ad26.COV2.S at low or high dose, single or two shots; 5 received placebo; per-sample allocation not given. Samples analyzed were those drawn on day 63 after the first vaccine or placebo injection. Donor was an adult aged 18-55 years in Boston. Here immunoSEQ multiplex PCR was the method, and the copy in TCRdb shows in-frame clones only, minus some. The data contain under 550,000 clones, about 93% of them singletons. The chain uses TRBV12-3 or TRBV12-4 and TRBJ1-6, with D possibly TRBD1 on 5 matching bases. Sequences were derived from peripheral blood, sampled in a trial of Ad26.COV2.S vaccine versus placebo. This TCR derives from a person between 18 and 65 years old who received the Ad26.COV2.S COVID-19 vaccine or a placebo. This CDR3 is CASSFRVAPLHF. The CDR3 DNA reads TGTGCCAGCAGTTTCAGGGTTGCACCCCTCCACTTT.